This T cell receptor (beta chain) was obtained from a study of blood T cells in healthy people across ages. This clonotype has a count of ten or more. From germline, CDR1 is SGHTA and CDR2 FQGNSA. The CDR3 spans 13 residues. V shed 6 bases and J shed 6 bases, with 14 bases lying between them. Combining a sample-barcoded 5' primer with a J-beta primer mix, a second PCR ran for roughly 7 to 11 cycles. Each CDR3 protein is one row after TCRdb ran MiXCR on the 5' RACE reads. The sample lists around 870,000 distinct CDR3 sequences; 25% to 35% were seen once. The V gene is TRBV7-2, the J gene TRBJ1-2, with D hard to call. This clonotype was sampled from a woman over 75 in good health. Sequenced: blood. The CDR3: CASSPDSANGYTF. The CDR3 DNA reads TGTGCCAGCAGTCCCGACTCGGCGAATGGCTACACCTTC.